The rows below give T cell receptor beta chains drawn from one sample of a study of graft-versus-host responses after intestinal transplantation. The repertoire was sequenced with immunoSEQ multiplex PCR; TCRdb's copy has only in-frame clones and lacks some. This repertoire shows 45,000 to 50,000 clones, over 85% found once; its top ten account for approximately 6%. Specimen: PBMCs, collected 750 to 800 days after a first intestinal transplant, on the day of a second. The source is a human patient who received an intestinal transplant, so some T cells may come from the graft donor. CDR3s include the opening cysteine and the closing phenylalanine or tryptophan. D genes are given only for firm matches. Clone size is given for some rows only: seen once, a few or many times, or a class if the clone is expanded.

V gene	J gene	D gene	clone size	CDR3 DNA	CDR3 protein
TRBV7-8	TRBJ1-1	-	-	TGTGCCAGCAGAGTGGGGACGGGGAACACTGAAGCTTTCTTT	CASRVGTGNTEAFF
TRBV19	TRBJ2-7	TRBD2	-	TGTGCCAGTAGTTTGAGCGGGAGGAACTACGAGCAGTACTTC	CASSLSGRNYEQYF
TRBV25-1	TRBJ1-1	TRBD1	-	TGTGCCAGCAGTGAATCGACAGGGCTAGGCACTGAAGCTTTCTTT	CASSESTGLGTEAFF
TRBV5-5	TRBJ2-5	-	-	TGTGCCAGCAGCCCCGATGGGGGGAGGGAGACCCAGTACTTC	CASSPDGGRETQYF
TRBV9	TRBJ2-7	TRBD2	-	TGTGCCAGCAGCGTTGGCGGCTATGTAGCGGGGGCCTACGAGCAGTACTTC	CASSVGGYVAGAYEQYF
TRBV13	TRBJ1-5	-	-	TGTGCCAGCGGACCCCGGGGGCAGCCCCAGCATTTT	CASGPRGQPQHF
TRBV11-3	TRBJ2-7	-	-	TGTGCCAGCAGCTTTGGGGCCTCCTACGAGCAGTACTTC	CASSFGASYEQYF
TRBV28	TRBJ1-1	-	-	TGTGCCAGCAAGCAGGCTGCGAAAGCTTTCTTT	CASKQAAKAFF
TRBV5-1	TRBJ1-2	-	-	TGCGCCAGCAGCTTGAGCGAGGCGCGAGGCTACACCTTC	CASSLSEARGYTF
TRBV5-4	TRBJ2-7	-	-	TGTGCCAGCAGCCTAAGCCCCACCTACGAGCAGTACTTC	CASSLSPTYEQYF
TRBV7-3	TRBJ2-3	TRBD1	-	TGTGCCAGCAGCCCCGGACAGGGGGATACGCAGTATTTT	CASSPGQGDTQYF
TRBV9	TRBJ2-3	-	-	TGTGCCAGCAGCGTAGAATGGGGGGCCCACACAGATACGCAGTATTTT	CASSVEWGAHTDTQYF
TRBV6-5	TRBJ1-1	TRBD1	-	TGTGCCAGCGGGGAGGGACAGTCGTTTGGGACTTTCTTT	CASGEGQSFGTFF
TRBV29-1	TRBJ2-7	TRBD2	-	TGCAGCTTTTTTAGCGGGAGGGCCTACGAGCAGTACTTC	CSFFSGRAYEQYF
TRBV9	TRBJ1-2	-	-	TGTGCCAGCAGCCCAACGGGGGATCTTGGCTACACCTTC	CASSPTGDLGYTF
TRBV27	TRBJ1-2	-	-	TGTGCCAGCAGCCACACACCCGGACAGCCCTATGGCTACACCTTC	CASSHTPGQPYGYTF
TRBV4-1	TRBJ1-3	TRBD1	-	TGCGCCAGCAGCCAACAACAGGGGAAGGGAAACACCATATATTTT	CASSQQQGKGNTIYF
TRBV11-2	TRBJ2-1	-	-	TGTGCCAGCAGCCTAGGGCTTACCTCCTACAATGAGCAGTTCTTC	CASSLGLTSYNEQFF
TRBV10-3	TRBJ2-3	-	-	TGTGCCATCAGGGAGGGGACGGGTTACACAGATACGCAGTATTTT	CAIREGTGYTDTQYF
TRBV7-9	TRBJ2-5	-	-	TGTGCCAGCAGTTTCCAAGAGACCCAGTACTTC	CASSFQETQYF
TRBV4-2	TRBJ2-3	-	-	TGTGCCAGCAGCCAGGGACGGACAGATACGCAGTATTTT	CASSQGRTDTQYF
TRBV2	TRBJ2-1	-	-	TGTGCCAGCTTGGGAGCGGCCTACAATGAGCAGTTCTTC	CASLGAAYNEQFF
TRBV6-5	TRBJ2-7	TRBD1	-	TGTGCCAGCAGTTACTGGACAGGGAACTCCCCCTACGAGCAGTACTTC	CASSYWTGNSPYEQYF
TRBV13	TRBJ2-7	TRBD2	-	TGTGCCAGCAGCTCTCCGGGACTAGCGGGTGGAGGCGACTACGAGCAGTACTTC	CASSSPGLAGGGDYEQYF
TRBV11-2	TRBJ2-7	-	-	TGTGCCAGCAGATCCGACTACGAGCAGTACTTC	CASRSDYEQYF
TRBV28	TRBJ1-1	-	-	TGTGCCAGCGGAATAAGGAGGATTGAAGCTTTCTTT	CASGIRRIEAFF
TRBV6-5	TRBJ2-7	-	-	TGTGCCAGCAGTTACAGGGGCCCCTACGAGCAGTACTTC	CASSYRGPYEQYF
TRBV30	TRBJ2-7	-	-	TGTGCCCAGCAACAGGGACACTCCTACGAGCAGTACTTC	CAQQQGHSYEQYF
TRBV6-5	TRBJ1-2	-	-	TGTGCCAGCAGTTATGGGGGGCCCCCTTATGGCTACACCTTC	CASSYGGPPYGYTF
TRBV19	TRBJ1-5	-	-	TGTGCCAGTAGTATAGCGGAGATTGGAGGGCCCCAGCATTTT	CASSIAEIGGPQHF
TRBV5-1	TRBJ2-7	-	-	TGCGCCAGCAGCTGGGGGGACAGCTCCTACGAGCAGTACTTC	CASSWGDSSYEQYF
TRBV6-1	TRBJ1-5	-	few	TGTGCCAGCAGTGAAGCGCTTCGATGGGATCTCCGCAATCAGCCCCAGCATTTT	CASSEALRWDLRNQPQHF
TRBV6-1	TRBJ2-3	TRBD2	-	TGTGCCAGCAGCGAAGAACAACTAGCGGGAGGGCCTAAAGATACGCAGTATTTT	CASSEEQLAGGPKDTQYF
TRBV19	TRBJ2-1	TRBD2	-	TGTGCCAGTAGTGAGGGACTAGCGGGACATGAGCAGTTCTTC	CASSEGLAGHEQFF
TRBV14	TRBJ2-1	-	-	TGTGCCAGCAGCCGGACTGTTTGGAATGAGCAGTTCTTC	CASSRTVWNEQFF
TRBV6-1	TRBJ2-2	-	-	TGTGCCAGCAGTGCCCCCGATTGGTCGGGGACCGGGGAGCTGTTTTTT	CASSAPDWSGTGELFF
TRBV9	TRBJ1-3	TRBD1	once	TGTGCCAGCAACCGAGACAGGGGCTCAGACACCATATATTTT	CASNRDRGSDTIYF
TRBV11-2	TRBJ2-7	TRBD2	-	TGTGCCAGCAGCTTGGCGGGAGGGAGCTCCTACGAGCAGTACTTC	CASSLAGGSSYEQYF
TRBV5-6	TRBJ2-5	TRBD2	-	TGTGCCAGCAGAGGGAGGACGGGAGGAGAGACCCAGTACTTC	CASRGRTGGETQYF
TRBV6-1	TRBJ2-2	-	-	TGTGCCAGCAGTGAAGAGCCCGGGGAGCTGTTTTTT	CASSEEPGELFF
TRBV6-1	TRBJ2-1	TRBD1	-	TGTGCCAGCAGTGAAGCGTCCGGGACAGGGGACAATGAGCAGTTCTTC	CASSEASGTGDNEQFF
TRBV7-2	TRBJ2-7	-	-	TGTGCCAGCAGCCTGCAGTCCGCCGGCTACGAGCAGTACTTC	CASSLQSAGYEQYF
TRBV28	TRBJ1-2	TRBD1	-	TGTGCCAGCAGTTCTGGTGGGACAGACTATGGCTACACCTTC	CASSSGGTDYGYTF
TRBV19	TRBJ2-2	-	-	TGTGCCAGCCGATATGACAGAGTGACCGGGGAGCTGTTTTTT	CASRYDRVTGELFF
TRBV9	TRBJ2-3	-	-	TGTGCCAGCAGCTTAACTAGCAGAACAGATACGCAGTATTTT	CASSLTSRTDTQYF
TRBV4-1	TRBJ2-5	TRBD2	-	TGCGCCAGCAGCCAATCCCAGCGGGAGGCGGTGGAGACCCAGTACTTC	CASSQSQREAVETQYF
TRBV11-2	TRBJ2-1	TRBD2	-	TGTGCCAGCAGCTACTTTCTTGGGGGACTAGCGGCGAATGAGCAGTTCTTC	CASSYFLGGLAANEQFF
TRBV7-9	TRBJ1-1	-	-	TGTGCCAGCAGCATGGACACCTCTGAAGCTTTCTTT	CASSMDTSEAFF
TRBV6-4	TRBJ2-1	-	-	TGTGCCAGCAGTGAAGGACCCTCTGGCTACAACAATGAGCAGTTCTTC	CASSEGPSGYNNEQFF
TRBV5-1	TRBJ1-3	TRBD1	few	TGCGCCAGCAGCCCGATGGGACAGTCAAGCTCTGGAAACACCATATATTTT	CASSPMGQSSSGNTIYF
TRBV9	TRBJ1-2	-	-	TGTGCCAGCAGCTTGAGTGGGGGAGGCTACACCTTC	CASSLSGGGYTF
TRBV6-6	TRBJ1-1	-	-	TGTGCCAGCAGCCTCGGGTGGGAAGCTTTCTTT	CASSLGWEAFF
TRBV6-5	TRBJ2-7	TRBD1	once	TGTGCCAGCAGGGGGGACAGGGCCTCCTACGAGCAGTACTTC	CASRGDRASYEQYF
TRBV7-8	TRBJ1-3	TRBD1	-	TGTGCCAGCAGCCAGACCCGGACAGGGGATATTTATTTT	CASSQTRTGDIYF